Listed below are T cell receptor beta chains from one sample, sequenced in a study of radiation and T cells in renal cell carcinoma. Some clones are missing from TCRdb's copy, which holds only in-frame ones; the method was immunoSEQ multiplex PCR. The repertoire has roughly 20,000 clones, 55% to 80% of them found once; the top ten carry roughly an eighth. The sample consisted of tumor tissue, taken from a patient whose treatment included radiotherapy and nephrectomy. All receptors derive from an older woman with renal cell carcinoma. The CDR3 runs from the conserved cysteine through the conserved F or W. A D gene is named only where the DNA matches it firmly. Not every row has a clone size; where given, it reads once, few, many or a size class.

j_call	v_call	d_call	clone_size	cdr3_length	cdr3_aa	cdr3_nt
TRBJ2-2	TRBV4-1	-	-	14	CASSQDKENGELFF	TGCGCCAGCAGCCAAGATAAGGAAAACGGGGAGCTGTTTTTT
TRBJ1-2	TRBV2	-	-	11	CASRQNYGYTF	TGTGCCAGCAGGCAGAACTATGGCTACACCTTC
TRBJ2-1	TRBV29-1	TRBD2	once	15	CSVESGVNPYNEQFF	TGCAGCGTTGAAAGCGGGGTGAATCCCTACAATGAGCAGTTCTTC
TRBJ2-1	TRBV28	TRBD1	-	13	CASRRQGGNEQFF	TGTGCCAGCAGGAGACAGGGTGGGAATGAGCAGTTCTTC
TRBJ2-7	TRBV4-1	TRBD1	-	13	CASSLGQSSEQYF	TGCGCCAGCAGCCTGGGACAGTCTTCCGAGCAGTACTTC
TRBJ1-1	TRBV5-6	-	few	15	CASSLAGVGNTEAFF	TGTGCCAGCAGCTTGGCCGGGGTAGGGAACACTGAAGCTTTCTTT
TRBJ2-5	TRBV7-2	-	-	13	CASNRRGQETQYF	TGTGCCTCTAATAGGAGGGGACAAGAGACCCAGTACTTC
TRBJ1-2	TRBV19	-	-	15	CASSITGLLVDGYTF	TGTGCCAGTAGTATCACAGGGCTACTCGTGGATGGCTACACCTTC
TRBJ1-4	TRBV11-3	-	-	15	CASSFKDRFNEKLFF	TGTGCCAGCAGCTTTAAAGACAGATTCAATGAAAAACTGTTTTTT
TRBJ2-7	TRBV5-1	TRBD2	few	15	CASSFTSGGAYEQYF	TGCGCCAGCAGCTTTACTAGCGGGGGGGCCTACGAGCAGTACTTC
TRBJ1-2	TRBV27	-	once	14	CASSLSGGGYGYTF	TGTGCCAGCAGTTTAAGCGGGGGCGGGTACGGCTACACCTTC
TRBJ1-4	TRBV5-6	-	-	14	CASSLIATNEKLFF	TGTGCCAGCAGCTTAATCGCAACTAATGAAAAACTGTTTTTT
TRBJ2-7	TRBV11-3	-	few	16	CASSPRGSYSTYEQYF	TGTGCCAGCAGCCCCCGGGGGAGTTACAGCACCTACGAGCAGTACTTC
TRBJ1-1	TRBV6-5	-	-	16	CASSYSGSEGNTEAFF	TGTGCCAGCAGTTACTCCGGGAGTGAAGGGAACACTGAAGCTTTCTTT
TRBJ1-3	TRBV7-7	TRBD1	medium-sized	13	CASSFGGGHTIYF	TGTGCTAGCAGCTTCGGAGGGGGCCACACCATATATTTT
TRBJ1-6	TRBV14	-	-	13	CASSRGVNSPLHF	TGTGCCAGCAGCCGCGGGGTGAATTCACCCCTCCACTTT
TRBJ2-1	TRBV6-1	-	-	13	CASRGRVRDEQFF	TGTGCCAGCAGGGGACGCGTTAGGGATGAGCAGTTCTTC
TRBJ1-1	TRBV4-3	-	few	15	CASSQLSGRVTEAFF	TGCGCCAGCAGCCAGTTATCAGGGCGGGTCACTGAAGCTTTCTTT
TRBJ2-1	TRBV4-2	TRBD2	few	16	CASSQGSGVGYNEQFF	TGTGCCAGCAGCCAAGGCAGCGGGGTAGGCTACAATGAGCAGTTCTTC
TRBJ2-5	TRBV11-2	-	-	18	CASSLPPDVRRGQETQYF	TGTGCCAGCAGCTTACCTCCGGACGTACGGAGGGGCCAAGAGACCCAGTACTTC
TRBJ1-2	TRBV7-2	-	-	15	CASSFPGGVNYGYTF	TGTGCCAGCAGCTTCCCAGGTGGTGTTAACTATGGCTACACCTTC
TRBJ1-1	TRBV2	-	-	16	CASKAPTGLGDTEAFF	TGTGCCAGCAAAGCCCCCACGGGTTTGGGGGACACTGAAGCTTTCTTT